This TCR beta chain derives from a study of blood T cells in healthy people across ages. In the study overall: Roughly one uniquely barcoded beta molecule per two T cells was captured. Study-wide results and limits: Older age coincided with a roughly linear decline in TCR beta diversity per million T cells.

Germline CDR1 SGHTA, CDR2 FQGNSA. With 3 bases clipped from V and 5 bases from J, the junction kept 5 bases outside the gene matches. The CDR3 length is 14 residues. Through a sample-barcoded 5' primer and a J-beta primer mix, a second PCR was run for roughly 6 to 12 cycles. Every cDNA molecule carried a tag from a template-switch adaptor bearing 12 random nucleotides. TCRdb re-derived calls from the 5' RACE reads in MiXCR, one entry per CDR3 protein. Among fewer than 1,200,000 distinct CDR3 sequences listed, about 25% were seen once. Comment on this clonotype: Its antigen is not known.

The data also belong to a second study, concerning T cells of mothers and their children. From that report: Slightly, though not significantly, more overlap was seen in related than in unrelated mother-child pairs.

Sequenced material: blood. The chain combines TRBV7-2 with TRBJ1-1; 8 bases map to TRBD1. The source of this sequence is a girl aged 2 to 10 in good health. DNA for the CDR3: TGTGCCAGCAGCTTTTTGACAGGGGTTACTGAAGCTTTCTTT. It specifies CASSFLTGVTEAFF.